These T cell receptor beta chains were read from a single sample in a study of T cell repertoires in cytomegalovirus infection. MiXCR, run by TCRdb on the reads, gives a single entry per CDR3 protein. This table has fewer than 550,000 distinct CDR3 sequences, around 32% appearing once. The sequencing sample was made of PBMCs. The receptors derive from a human donor in good health (CMV status not recorded). Some clones in this sample may be carry-over from other donors' samples. Each CDR3 is given with its conserved first and last residue. The order of the fields is V gene, J gene, D gene, clone size, CDR3 DNA, CDR3 protein. A D gene is named only where the DNA matches it firmly. Rows may omit the clone size; those that give it use once, few, many or a size class.

>TRBV12-3/TRBV12-4|TRBJ1-2|-|-
TGTGCCAGCAGTCCCGACTCCCGGGGGATTAGAGAGGGCTATGGCTACACCTTC
CASSPDSRGIREGYGYTF
>TRBV7-2|TRBJ2-3|-|many
TGTGCCAGCAGCTTAGTCCCGAGCACAGATACGCAGTATTTT
CASSLVPSTDTQYF
>TRBV4-2|TRBJ1-1|TRBD1|many
TGTGCCAGCAGCCAAGGGACAGGGTCGGGAGCTTTCTTT
CASSQGTGSGAFF
>TRBV5-6|TRBJ1-6|-|few
TGTGCCAGCAGCCCGCCCTCGGGGGCAGGTAATTCACCCCTCCACTTT
CASSPPSGAGNSPLHF
>TRBV7-8|TRBJ2-3|TRBD1|few
TGTGCCAGCAGCTTCTGGGTCGGGACAGACACAGATACGCAGTATTTT
CASSFWVGTDTDTQYF
>TRBV6-2/TRBV6-3|TRBJ1-3|-|-
TGTGCCAGCAGTTACCCCGAATCGGGAAACACCATATATTTT
CASSYPESGNTIYF
>TRBV12-3/TRBV12-4|TRBJ2-7|TRBD2|-
TGTGCCAGCAGTTTAGCGGTAGCGGGGGCGAACGAGCAGTACTTC
CASSLAVAGANEQYF
>TRBV12-3/TRBV12-4|TRBJ1-5|-|-
TGTGCCAGCAGTCCCAGGCAGGGGCTGGGCAATCAGCCCCAGCATTTT
CASSPRQGLGNQPQHF
>TRBV4-1|TRBJ2-2|-|-
TGCGCCAGCAGCCGCCTTGTAGAGGGAACGAACACCGGGGAGCTGTTTTTT
CASSRLVEGTNTGELFF
>TRBV18|TRBJ1-2|TRBD1|-
TGTGCCAGCTCACAGGGACAGGAGAACTATGGCTACACCTTC
CASSQGQENYGYTF
>TRBV20-1|TRBJ2-5|-|-
TGCAGTGCTAGGCGGGACCAAGAGACCCAGTACTTC
CSARRDQETQYF
>TRBV7-8|TRBJ1-5|-|-
TGTGCCAGCAGCTTCGATCGGTCGGATAGCAATCAGCCCCAGCATTTT
CASSFDRSDSNQPQHF
>TRBV6-1|TRBJ2-5|TRBD2|few
TGTGCCAGCAGCCCCGGGACTAGCGAGGCCCCCCAGTACTTC
CASSPGTSEAPQYF
>TRBV19|TRBJ1-2|-|-
TGTGCCAGTAGTGACCGGGACACCAGCTATGGCTACACCTTC
CASSDRDTSYGYTF
>TRBV4-1|TRBJ1-1|-|-
TGCGCCAGCAGCCAACCCGGGGACTCAGGCTTAGCTTTCTTT
CASSQPGDSGLAFF
>TRBV2|TRBJ2-7|-|-
TGTGCCAGCAGTGGCCAGGGGGGCGGCTACGAGCAGTACTTC
CASSGQGGGYEQYF
>TRBV10-3|TRBJ1-6|TRBD1|-
TGTGCCATCAGCTCCGGACAGGGGGTCGATAATTCACCCCTCCACTTT
CAISSGQGVDNSPLHF
>TRBV7-8|TRBJ1-1|-|few
TGTGCCAGCAGCTTAGCACGGGACGGCGAAGCTTTCTTT
CASSLARDGEAFF
>TRBV7-2|TRBJ2-2|TRBD1|many
TGTGCCAGCAGCTTGATCAGGGGGCAAGGCACCGGGGAGCTGTTTTTT
CASSLIRGQGTGELFF
>TRBV6-1|TRBJ2-6|-|few
TGTGCAGGGAGATCTGGGGCCAACGTCCTGACTTTC
CAGRSGANVLTF
>TRBV6-6|TRBJ1-1|-|-
TGTGCCAGCAGTTACGGAGGGGCGCTGAATTTAAACACTGAAGCTTTCTTT
CASSYGGALNLNTEAFF
>TRBV7-2|TRBJ1-2|-|many
TGTGCCAGCAGCCCTCAGGGCAGAGACTATGGCTACACCTTC
CASSPQGRDYGYTF
>TRBV12-3/TRBV12-4|TRBJ2-5|-|-
TGTGCCAGCAGTTCGCCTCCCCAAGAGACCCAGTACTTC
CASSSPPQETQYF
>TRBV15|TRBJ1-3|-|many
TGTGCCACCAGCAGAGATCAATCAGGCTCTGGAAACACCATATATTTT
CATSRDQSGSGNTIYF
>TRBV6-5|TRBJ2-1|TRBD1|-
TGTGCCAGCAGTTATCTGGGACAGGGGGCCAATGAGCAGTTCTTC
CASSYLGQGANEQFF
>TRBV4-3|TRBJ2-7|-|-
TGCGCCAGCAGCCTTCTTCACGGGACCCCCAGCTCCTACGAGCAGTACTTC
CASSLLHGTPSSYEQYF
>TRBV7-8|TRBJ1-1|TRBD1|few
TGTGCCAGCAGCTTTCGGGGCAGGGGGGCCATGAACACTGAAGCTTTCTTT
CASSFRGRGAMNTEAFF
>TRBV5-1|TRBJ1-2|-|-
TGCGCCAGCAGTCTGGGGCAGTCGAGCTATGGCTACACCTTC
CASSLGQSSYGYTF
>TRBV29-1|TRBJ2-1|-|few
TGCAGCATTTCCGGGGCTCCCTTCAATGAGCAGTTCTTC
CSISGAPFNEQFF
>TRBV4-3|TRBJ1-2|-|few
TGCGCCAGCAGCCAAGATGTCGGGGCTTCGCTATGGGGCTACACCTTC
CASSQDVGASLWGYTF
>TRBV6-1|TRBJ2-1|-|few
TGTGCCAGCAGGGGCAGAGGGGGGATCGCCTACAATGAGCAGTTCTTC
CASRGRGGIAYNEQFF
>TRBV5-6|TRBJ2-2|TRBD1|-
TGTGCCAGCAGTTACCGACAGGGGGTAATCGGGGAGCTGTTTTTT
CASSYRQGVIGELFF
>TRBV7-2|TRBJ2-5|-|many
TGTGCCAGCAGCTCTTGGACAGAGGGCGAGACCCAGTACTTC
CASSSWTEGETQYF
>TRBV20-1|TRBJ1-1|-|many
TGCAGTGCTAGAGGGGCGCGGAACACTGAAGCTTTCTTT
CSARGARNTEAFF
>TRBV2|TRBJ1-5|-|-
TGTGCCAGCAGTGAAGCAACAGGGAGGGCTCAGCCCCAGCATTTT
CASSEATGRAQPQHF
>TRBV7-6|TRBJ1-3|-|-
TGTGCCAGCAGCTTAGTAGGGGAGGGGACTGGAAACACCATATATTTT
CASSLVGEGTGNTIYF
>TRBV20-1|TRBJ1-2|-|-
TGCAGTGCTAGGGGGGACGTTGGCTATGGCTACACCTTC
CSARGDVGYGYTF
>TRBV19|TRBJ1-4|-|-
TGTGCCAGTAGTATAGTCACAGGGACGCAGGATGAAAAACTGTTTTTT
CASSIVTGTQDEKLFF
>TRBV2|TRBJ1-6|TRBD1|-
TGTGCCAGCAGGCCTTGGACAGGGGAATATAATTCACCCCTCCACTTT
CASRPWTGEYNSPLHF
>TRBV10-3|TRBJ2-3|-|-
TGTGCCATCTCGGACAGAGCTACGCCGTATTTT
CAISDRATPYF
>TRBV7-2|TRBJ2-3|-|-
TGTGCCAGCAGCTCTAGGGGGGGCCGCACAGATACGCAGTATTTT
CASSSRGGRTDTQYF
>TRBV7-2|TRBJ2-1|TRBD2|many
TGTGCCAGCAGCATGACTAGCTATGAGCAGTTCTTC
CASSMTSYEQFF
>TRBV7-9|TRBJ1-1|TRBD1|few
TGTGCCAGCAGCTTAGCTGGACAGGGGGTACGAATCACTGAAGCTTTCTTT
CASSLAGQGVRITEAFF
>TRBV7-4|TRBJ1-1|-|many
TGTGCCAGCAGCTTAGGCCCGGGGGCTACTGAAGCTTTCTTT
CASSLGPGATEAFF
>TRBV2|TRBJ2-3|-|-
TGTGCCAGCAGTCCCAGGGGAAAGTCCGCAGATACGCAGTATTTT
CASSPRGKSADTQYF
>TRBV7-8|TRBJ2-4|TRBD1|-
TGTGCCAGCAGCGTTGGGGCAGGGGGCAGGAAGTTCAAAAACATTCAGTACTTC
CASSVGAGGRKFKNIQYF
>TRBV4-1|TRBJ1-5|-|few
TGCGCCAGCAGCCAAGATCTTGGGTCCTGGACCCAGCATTTT
CASSQDLGSWTQHF
>TRBV4-1|TRBJ2-5|TRBD1|-
TGCGCCAGCAGCCAAGAACAGGGGAACTGGGAGACCCAGTACTTC
CASSQEQGNWETQYF
>TRBV2|TRBJ2-3|TRBD2|few
TGTGCCAGCAGCCCTAACCGTAGCGGGGGCACAGATACGCAGTATTTT
CASSPNRSGGTDTQYF
>TRBV5-4|TRBJ1-1|-|-
TGTGCCAGCAGCTTGGGATCGAAGGGGGGCACTGACGCTTTCTTT
CASSLGSKGGTDAFF
>TRBV6-6|TRBJ1-1|-|-
TGTGCCAGCAGTTACTCCCAAGGTGTTACTGAAGCTTTCTTT
CASSYSQGVTEAFF
>TRBV9|TRBJ1-6|-|-
TGTGCCAGCAATAAGGGGATGGGTAATTCACCCCTCCACTTT
CASNKGMGNSPLHF
>TRBV7-6|TRBJ1-4|-|-
TGTGCCAGCAGCTTATCGGGTGCAACTAATGAAAAACTGTTTTTT
CASSLSGATNEKLFF
>TRBV12-3/TRBV12-4|TRBJ2-2|-|many
TGTGCCAGCACTCCCCAAGCACATATCGCAAACCCGGAGCTGTTTTTT
CASTPQAHIANPELFF
>TRBV6-1|TRBJ1-2|-|many
TGTGCCAGCAGCCCCGTAGAAGGGGCTGGAGGCTACACCTTC
CASSPVEGAGGYTF